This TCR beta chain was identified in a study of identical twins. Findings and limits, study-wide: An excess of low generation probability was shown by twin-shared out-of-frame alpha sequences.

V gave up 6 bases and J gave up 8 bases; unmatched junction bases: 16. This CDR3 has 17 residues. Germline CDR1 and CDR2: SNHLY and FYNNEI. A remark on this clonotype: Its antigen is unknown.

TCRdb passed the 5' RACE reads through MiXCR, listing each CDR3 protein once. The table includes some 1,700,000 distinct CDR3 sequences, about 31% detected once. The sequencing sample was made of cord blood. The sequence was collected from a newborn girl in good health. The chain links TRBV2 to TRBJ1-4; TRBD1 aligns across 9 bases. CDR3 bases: TGTGCCAGCAGGCCGACAGGGGGGCCTGCCCTGTGGGAAAAACTGTTTTTT. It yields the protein CASRPTGGPALWEKLFF. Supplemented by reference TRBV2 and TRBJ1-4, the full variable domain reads EPEVTQTPSHQVTQMGQEVILRCVPISNHLYFYWYRQILGQKVEFLVSFYNNEISEKSEIFDDQFSVERPDGSNFTLKIRSTKLEDSAMYFCASRPTGGPALWEKLFFGSGTQLSVL.